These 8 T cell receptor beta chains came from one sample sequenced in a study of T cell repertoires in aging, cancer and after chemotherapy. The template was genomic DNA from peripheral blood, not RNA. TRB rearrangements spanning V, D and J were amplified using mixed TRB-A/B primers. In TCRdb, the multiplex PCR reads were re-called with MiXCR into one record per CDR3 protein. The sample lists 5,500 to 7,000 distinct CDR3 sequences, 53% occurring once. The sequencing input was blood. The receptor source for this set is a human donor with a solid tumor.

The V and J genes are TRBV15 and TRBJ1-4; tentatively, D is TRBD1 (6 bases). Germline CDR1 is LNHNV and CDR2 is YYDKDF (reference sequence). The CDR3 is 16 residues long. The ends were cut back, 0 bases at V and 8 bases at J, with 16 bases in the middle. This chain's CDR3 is CATSRDYDSTGEKLFF. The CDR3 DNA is TGTGCCACCAGCAGAGATTATGACAGTACAGGGGAAAAACTGTTTTTT.

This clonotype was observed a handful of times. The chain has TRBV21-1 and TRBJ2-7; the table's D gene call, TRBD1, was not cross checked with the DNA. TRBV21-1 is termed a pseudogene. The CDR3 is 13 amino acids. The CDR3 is CATQTGAIYEQYF. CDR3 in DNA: TGTGCCACTCAGACAGGGGCGATTTACGAGCAGTACTTC.

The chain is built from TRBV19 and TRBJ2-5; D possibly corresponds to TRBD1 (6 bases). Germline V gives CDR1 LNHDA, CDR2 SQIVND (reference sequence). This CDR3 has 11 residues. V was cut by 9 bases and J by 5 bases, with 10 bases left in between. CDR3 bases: TGTGCCAGCAGGGGTGGGGAGACCCAGTACTTC. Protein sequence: CASRGGETQYF.

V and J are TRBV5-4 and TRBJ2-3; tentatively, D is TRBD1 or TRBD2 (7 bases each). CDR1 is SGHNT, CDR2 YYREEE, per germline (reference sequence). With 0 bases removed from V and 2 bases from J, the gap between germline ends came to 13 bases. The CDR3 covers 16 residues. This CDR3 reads CASSLGQGGYTDTQYF. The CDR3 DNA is TGTGCCAGCAGCTTGGGACAGGGAGGGTACACAGATACGCAGTATTTT.

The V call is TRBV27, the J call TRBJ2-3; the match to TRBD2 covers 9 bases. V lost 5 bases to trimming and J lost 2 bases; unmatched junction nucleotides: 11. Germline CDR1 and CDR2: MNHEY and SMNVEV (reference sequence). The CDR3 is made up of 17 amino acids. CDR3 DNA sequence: TGTGCCAGCAGTCCGAGACTAGCGGTCGACCTCACAGATACGCAGTATTTT. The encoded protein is CASSPRLAVDLTDTQYF.

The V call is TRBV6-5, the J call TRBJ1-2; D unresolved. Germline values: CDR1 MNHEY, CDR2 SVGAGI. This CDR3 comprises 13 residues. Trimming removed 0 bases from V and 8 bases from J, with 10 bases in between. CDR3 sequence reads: CASSYSARGGYTF. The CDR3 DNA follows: TGTGCCAGCAGTTACTCTGCCCGTGGGGGCTACACCTTC.

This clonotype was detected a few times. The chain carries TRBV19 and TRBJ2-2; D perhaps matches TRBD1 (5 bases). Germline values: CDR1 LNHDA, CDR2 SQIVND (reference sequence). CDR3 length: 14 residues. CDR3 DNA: TGTGGGACAAGGGGCGAGACATTAACCGGGGAGCTGTTTTTT. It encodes CGTRGETLTGELFF.

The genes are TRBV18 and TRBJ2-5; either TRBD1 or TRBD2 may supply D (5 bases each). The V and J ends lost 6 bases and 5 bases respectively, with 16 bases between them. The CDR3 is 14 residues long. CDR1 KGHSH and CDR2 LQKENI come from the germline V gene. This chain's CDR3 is CASSPTQGAETQYF. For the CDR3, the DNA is TGTGCCAGCTCCCCCACGCAGGGAGCTGAGACCCAGTACTTC.